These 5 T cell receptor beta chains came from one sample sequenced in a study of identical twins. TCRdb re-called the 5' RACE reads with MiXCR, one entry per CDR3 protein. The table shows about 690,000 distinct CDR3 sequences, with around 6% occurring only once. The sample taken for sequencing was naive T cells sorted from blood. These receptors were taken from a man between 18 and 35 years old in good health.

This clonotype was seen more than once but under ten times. The CDR3, as DNA: TGTGCCAGCAGCTTAGATCCGTCCTTGGAGGATTTCACAGATACGCAGTATTTT. This gives the protein CASSLDPSLEDFTDTQYF. This chain connects TRBV11-2 to TRBJ2-3; perhaps TRBD2 as D (5 bases). There are 18 residues in the CDR3. V was trimmed by 0 bases and J by 2 bases, leaving 18 bases between them. Germline V CDR1 and CDR2: SGHAT, FQNNGV.

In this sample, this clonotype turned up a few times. The CDR3 sequence: CASSVRGDTGELFF. The CDR3 DNA sequence: TGTGCCAGCAGCGTAAGAGGGGACACCGGGGAGCTGTTTTTT. The V call is TRBV9, the J call TRBJ2-2; D tentatively fits TRBD1 or TRBD2 (5 bases each). Germline V gives CDR1 SGDLS, CDR2 YYNGEE. CDR3 length equals 14 residues. Trimming removed 1 base at V and 3 bases at J, with 7 bases between.

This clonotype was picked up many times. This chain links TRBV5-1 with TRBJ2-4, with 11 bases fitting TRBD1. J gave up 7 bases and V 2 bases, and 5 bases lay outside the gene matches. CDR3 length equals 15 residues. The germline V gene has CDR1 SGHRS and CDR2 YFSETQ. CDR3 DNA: TGCGCCAGCAGCTTAGGGACAGGGGGTAGGAACATTCAGTACTTC. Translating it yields CASSLGTGGRNIQYF.

CDR3 amino acids: CASSLVGTETQETQYF. The CDR3 region has the DNA TGCGCCAGCAGCTTGGTAGGGACAGAGACACAAGAGACCCAGTACTTC. The chain is built from TRBV5-1 and TRBJ2-5, with TRBD1 matching 7 bases. Germline CDR1 is SGHRS and CDR2 is YFSETQ. V dropped 0 bases and J dropped 2; count of bases not matched to a gene: 7. This CDR3 spans 16 amino acids.

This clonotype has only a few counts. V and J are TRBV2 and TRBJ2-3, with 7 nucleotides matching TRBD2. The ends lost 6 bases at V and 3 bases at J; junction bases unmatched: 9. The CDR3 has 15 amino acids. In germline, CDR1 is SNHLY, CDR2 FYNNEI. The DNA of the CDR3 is TGTGCCAGCAGCGGGAGGCCGACTGGGACAGATACGCAGTATTTT. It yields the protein CASSGRPTGTDTQYF. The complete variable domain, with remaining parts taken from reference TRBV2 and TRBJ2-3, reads EPEVTQTPSHQVTQMGQEVILRCVPISNHLYFYWYRQILGQKVEFLVSFYNNEISEKSEIFDDQFSVERPDGSNFTLKIRSTKLEDSAMYFCASSGRPTGTDTQYFGPGTRLTVL.